Listed below are T cell receptor beta chains from one sample, sequenced in a study of T cells in Graves' hyperthyroidism and ophthalmopathy. TCRdb re-analysed the multiplex PCR reads in MiXCR, keeping a single row per CDR3 protein. The sample records some 510,000 distinct CDR3 sequences, roughly 50% being singletons. The sequenced material came from peripheral blood or thyroid tissue (not recorded which). The receptors shown here come from a woman between 18 and 30 years old with Graves' hyperthyroidism. CDR3s include the opening cysteine and the closing phenylalanine or tryptophan. The order of the fields is D gene, V gene, J gene, clone size, CDR3 protein, CDR3 DNA. The D gene is left open where the match is weak. A clone size is listed for some rows: how often the clone was seen (once, few, many), or a class if it is expanded.

>.|TRBV29-1|TRBJ1-2|once
CSLEGTYGYTF
TGCAGCTTAGAGGGCACCTATGGCTACACCTTC
>.|TRBV20-1|TRBJ2-2|few
CSAGPNRELFF
TGCAGTGCCGGGCCCAACCGGGAGCTGTTTTTT
>.|TRBV7-8|TRBJ2-6|many
CASSLVGGSGANVLTF
TGTGCCAGCAGCTTAGTGGGGGGCTCTGGGGCCAACGTCCTGACTTTC
>.|TRBV24-1|TRBJ2-7|many
CATSDSGDEQYF
TGTGCCACCAGTGATTCAGGGGACGAGCAGTACTTC
>.|TRBV7-2|TRBJ2-7|few
CASSQDQGGGYEQYF
TGTGCCAGCAGCCAAGATCAGGGGGGGGGCTACGAGCAGTACTTC
>.|TRBV2|TRBJ1-1|.
CASSNPVMNTEAFF
TGTGCCAGCAGTAATCCGGTTATGAACACTGAAGCTTTCTTT
>TRBD1|TRBV10-3|TRBJ1-4|.
CAISERQGEKLFF
TGTGCCATCAGTGAGAGACAGGGGGAAAAACTGTTTTTT
>.|TRBV2|TRBJ2-5|many
CASTSWAGKETQYF
TGTGCCAGCACGTCCTGGGCGGGGAAAGAGACCCAGTACTTC
>.|TRBV7-9|TRBJ1-4|many
CASSADSLELFF
TGTGCCAGCAGCGCCGACAGTCTGGAACTGTTTTTT
>.|TRBV6-6|TRBJ2-3|.
CASKGGTDTQYF
TGTGCCAGCAAAGGGGGCACAGATACGCAGTATTTT
>.|TRBV6-1|TRBJ1-6|.
CASSHARAPIGDSPLHF
TGTGCCAGCAGCCATGCCAGAGCGCCCATAGGAGATTCACCCCTCCACTTT
>.|TRBV19|TRBJ1-3|few
CASSKPREEVNTIYF
TGTGCCAGTAGTAAGCCCAGGGAGGAGGTAAACACCATATATTTT
>.|TRBV12-5|TRBJ2-7|.
CASSYSAQGKEQCF
TGTGCCAGCAGTTACTCTGCCCAGGGGAAAGAGCAGTGCTTC
>.|TRBV19|TRBJ1-5|.
CASSKGREYSNQPQHF
TGTGCCAGTAGTAAAGGCAGAGAGTATAGCAATCAGCCCCAGCATTTT
>TRBD2|TRBV7-3|TRBJ2-1|once
CASTPGRGLAGVLNEQFF
TGTGCCAGCACCCCAGGGCGGGGACTAGCGGGAGTCCTCAATGAGCAGTTCTTC
>TRBD2|TRBV2|TRBJ2-5|few
CASSFLAGGPVQYF
TGTGCCAGCAGCTTTCTAGCGGGAGGGCCCGTCCAGTACTTC
>.|TRBV11-1|TRBJ1-4|.
CAAGLNEKLFF
TGTGCGGCAGGGCTTAATGAAAAACTGTTTTTT
>.|TRBV12-5|TRBJ1-6|.
CASGLPGSPLHF
TGTGCTAGTGGTTTGCCAGGATCACCCCTCCACTTT
>.|TRBV19|TRBJ2-5|.
CASSIAGGRQYF
TGTGCCAGTAGTATAGCAGGCGGCCGCCAGTACTTC
>TRBD1|TRBV24-1|TRBJ2-5|.
CATSARAGTGRETQYF
TGTGCCACCAGTGCTAGAGCTGGGACAGGGAGAGAGACCCAGTACTTC
>.|TRBV7-9|TRBJ2-7|.
CASSLMAGYEQYF
TGTGCCAGCAGTCTTATGGCCGGCTACGAGCAGTACTTC
>TRBD1|TRBV24-1|TRBJ1-1|.
CATSARWTGKTEAFF
TGTGCCACCAGTGCTAGGTGGACAGGGAAAACTGAAGCTTTCTTT
>.|TRBV7-9|TRBJ2-3|once
CASSLSGLRTDTQYF
TGTGCCAGCAGCTTAAGTGGCCTTCGCACAGATACGCAGTATTTT
>TRBD1|TRBV4-3|TRBJ1-5|few
CASSQDSGGHQPQHF
TGCGCCAGCAGCCAAGATTCAGGGGGCCATCAGCCCCAGCATTTT
>.|TRBV29-1|TRBJ2-6|many
CSVIISGANVLTF
TGCAGCGTTATCATTTCTGGGGCCAACGTCCTGACTTTC
>.|TRBV11-2|TRBJ2-5|once
CASSLGRGEDQPQYF
TGTGCCAGCAGCTTAGGTAGGGGAGAGGATCAGCCCCAGTACTTC
>TRBD1|TRBV7-3|TRBJ1-2|.
CASSLGTGCGYTF
TGTGCCAGCAGCCTAGGGACAGGGTGTGGCTACACCTTC
>TRBD1|TRBV5-1|TRBJ1-2|.
CASSPGQGGIYGYTF
TGCGCCAGCAGTCCGGGACAGGGAGGCATCTATGGCTACACCTTC
>.|TRBV19|TRBJ1-2|.
CTSSKAASYGYTF
TGTACCAGTAGTAAGGCCGCGAGCTATGGCTACACCTTC